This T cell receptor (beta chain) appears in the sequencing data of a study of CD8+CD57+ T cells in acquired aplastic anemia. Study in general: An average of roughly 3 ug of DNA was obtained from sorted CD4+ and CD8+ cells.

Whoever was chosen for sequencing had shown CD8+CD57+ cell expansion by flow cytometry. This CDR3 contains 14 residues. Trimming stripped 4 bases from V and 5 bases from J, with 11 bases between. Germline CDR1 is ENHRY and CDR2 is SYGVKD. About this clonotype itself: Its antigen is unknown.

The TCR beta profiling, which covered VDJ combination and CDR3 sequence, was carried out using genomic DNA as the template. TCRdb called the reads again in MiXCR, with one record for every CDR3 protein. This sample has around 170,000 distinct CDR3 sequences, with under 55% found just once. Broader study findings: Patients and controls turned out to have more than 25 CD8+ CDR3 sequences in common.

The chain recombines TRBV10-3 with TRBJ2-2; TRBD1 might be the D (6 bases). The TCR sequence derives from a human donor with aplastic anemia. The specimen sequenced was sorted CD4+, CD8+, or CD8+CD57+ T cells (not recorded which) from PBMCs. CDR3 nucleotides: TGTGCCATCAGTGGGACAGAAGTAACCGGGGAGCTGTTTTTT. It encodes CAISGTEVTGELFF.